The 27 T cell receptor beta chains reported below all come from one sample, sequenced in a study of early T cells in non-severe SARS-CoV-2 infection. TCRdb redid the calling of the 5' RACE reads with MiXCR, one entry per CDR3 protein. The sample lists tens of thousands of distinct CDR3 sequences, roughly a tenth occurring once. The sequenced material came from whole blood. These receptors came from an adult who was a healthcare worker with PCR-confirmed SARS-CoV-2 infection or an uninfected control (not recorded which).

Ten or more counts support this clonotype. V is TRBV3-1 and J is TRBJ2-2; D not certain. Trimming removed 5 bases from V and 4 bases from J, with 5 bases in between. The germline gives CDR1 LGHDT, CDR2 YNNKEL (reference sequence). The CDR3 extends over 12 amino acids. The CDR3 DNA sequence: TGTGCCAGCAGCATTTTCACCGGGGAGCTGTTTTTT. Protein product: CASSIFTGELFF.

This clonotype occurred a few times. The chain is built from TRBV29-1 and TRBJ1-2; D is ambiguous. The CDR3 is 11 residues long. Trimming took off 3 bases at V and 6 bases at J, with 8 bases between the two ends. CDR1 and CDR2 from the germline V gene are SQVTM and ANQGSEA. CDR3 sequence reads: CSVEKGHGYTF. For the CDR3, the DNA is TGCAGCGTTGAGAAGGGCCATGGCTACACCTTC.

This clonotype turned up a few times. The chain has TRBV11-2 and TRBJ1-1; possible D gene TRBD1, 5 bases. Trimming removed 1 base at V and 12 bases at J, with 15 bases between. This CDR3 comprises 13 residues. Looked up from germline, CDR1 is SGHAT and CDR2 is FQNNGV. Here the CDR3 DNA reads TGTGCCAGCAGCTTAGGGTACGGGGGTTTAACTTTCTTT. Translation gives CASSLGYGGLTFF.

This clonotype was picked up a small number of times. This chain joins TRBV15 and TRBJ1-2; D gene uncertain. V lost 0 bases to trimming and J lost 8 bases, with 19 bases between them. Germline values: CDR1 LNHNV, CDR2 YYDKDF (reference sequence). The CDR3 is made up of 16 amino acids. CDR3 in DNA: TGTGCCACCAGCAGAGATAACGGGGTTACCGCGATCGGCTACACCTTC. The encoded protein is CATSRDNGVTAIGYTF. Full variable domain (remainder filled in from reference TRBV15 and TRBJ1-2): DAMVIQNPRYQVTQFGKPVTLSCSQTLNHNVMYWYQQKSSQAPKLLFHYYDKDFNNEADTPDNFQSRRPNTSFCFLDIRSPGLGDTAMYLCATSRDNGVTAIGYTFGSGTRLTVV.

CDR3 protein: CSVGDSDYGYTF. The DNA of the CDR3 is TGCAGCGTCGGAGACTCGGACTATGGCTACACCTTC. The chain is built from TRBV29-1 and TRBJ1-2; D gene unclear. Trimming took 6 bases from V and 3 from J, leaving 11 bases between them. The CDR3 runs to 12 residues. CDR1 SQVTM and CDR2 ANQGSEA come from the germline V gene.

This clonotype occurred many times. The CDR3 nucleotides read TGTGCCAGCAGCCCCCCCTCCGCCTACGAGCAGTACTTC. It yields the protein CASSPPSAYEQYF. The rearrangement joins TRBV13 to TRBJ2-7; D unresolved. The CDR3 totals 13 residues. Germline V gene sequence: CDR1 PRHDT, CDR2 FYEKMQ (reference sequence). The V and J ends lost 5 bases and 2 bases respectively, with 10 bases between them.

A few counts support this clonotype. The chain combines TRBV14 with TRBJ2-3; 7 bases are shared with TRBD2. Trimming at V came to 4 bases and at J to 7 bases, leaving 2 bases not matched to a gene. Per germline, CDR1 SGHDN and CDR2 FVKESK. The CDR3 consists of 12 residues. The CDR3 DNA reads as TGTGCCAGCAGCCCGGGACTAAATACGCAGTATTTT. Translating gives CASSPGLNTQYF.

At least ten counts were recorded for this clonotype. The genes are TRBV7-9 and TRBJ1-1; D is uncertain. Trimming stripped 6 bases from V and 0 bases from J, with 11 bases between. Germline CDR1 is SEHNR and CDR2 is FQNEAQ (reference sequence). This CDR3 comprises 14 residues. The CDR3 sequence is CASSVTNMNTEAFF. The CDR3 DNA is TGTGCCAGCAGTGTGACAAACATGAACACTGAAGCTTTCTTT.

The chain employs TRBV5-1 and TRBJ1-1, with 10 bases aligning to TRBD1. Germline CDR1 and CDR2: SGHRS and YFSETQ. With V trimmed by 4 bases and J by 3 bases, 9 bases remained unmatched. This CDR3 has 16 residues. This chain's CDR3 is CASSATGGALDTEAFF. In nucleotides, the CDR3 is TGCGCCAGCAGCGCGACAGGGGGCGCTTTGGACACTGAAGCTTTCTTT.

The table lists this clonotype with a few counts. V usage is TRBV28 and J usage is TRBJ1-2; a possible D gene is TRBD1 (6 bases). V lost 7 bases and J lost 4, with 7 bases in between. The germline V gene encodes CDR1 MDHEN and CDR2 SYDVKM. There are 11 residues in the CDR3. For the CDR3, the DNA is TGTGCCAGCACACAGGGCTATGGCTACACCTTC. As protein: CASTQGYGYTF.

A word on this clonotype: Since a much larger clone is just one base distant, this may be a read error. The CDR3 loop reads CASSQVFGDEQFF. CDR3 sequence (DNA): TGTGCCAGCAGCCAAGTATTCGGGGATGAGCAGTTCTTC. The genes are TRBV14 and TRBJ2-1, with D tentatively TRBD2 (5 bases). V gave up 1 base and J gave up 8 bases, with 9 bases separating them. This CDR3 has 13 amino acids. CDR1 is SGHDN and CDR2 is FVKESK in the germline V gene.

This clonotype was picked up a small number of times. This chain connects TRBV5-1 to TRBJ2-2, with 11 nucleotides matching TRBD2. Germline trimming cut 0 bases from V and 7 bases from J; bases unmatched to any gene: 5. Per the germline V gene, CDR1 is SGHRS and CDR2 is YFSETQ. The CDR3 has 16 residues. The CDR3 protein is CASSLDGGTSGGELFF. For the CDR3, the DNA is TGCGCCAGCAGCTTGGATGGCGGGACTAGCGGCGGGGAGCTGTTTTTT.

This clonotype appeared many times. The V call is TRBV25-1, the J call TRBJ2-3; 9 bases fit TRBD1. Germline V gene sequence: CDR1 MGHDK, CDR2 SYGVNS. The V gene end was trimmed by 7 bases and the J gene end by 5 bases; junction bases not matched to a gene: 7. The length of the CDR3 is 14 residues. CDR3 amino acids: CASTPGTGRDTQYF. The DNA for the CDR3 is TGTGCCAGCACCCCCGGGACAGGGAGAGATACGCAGTATTTT.

This clonotype was picked up a small number of times. The CDR3 DNA sequence: TGTGCCAGCAAGCCGGGACAGCTGAACACTGAAGCTTTCTTT. It is translated as CASKPGQLNTEAFF. The chain uses TRBV27 and TRBJ1-1, with 7 positions matching TRBD1. Germline CDR1 is MNHEY and CDR2 is SMNVEV (reference sequence). V gave up 7 bases and J gave up 0 bases; unmatched junction bases: 5. The CDR3 runs 14 residues.

There are a few counts of this clonotype. V usage is TRBV10-3 and J usage is TRBJ2-7; 8 positions agree with TRBD1. Looked up from germline, CDR1 is ENHRY and CDR2 is SYGVKD. J lost 2 bases, V lost 8 bases, and 5 bases had no gene match. The CDR3 totals 13 residues. The DNA for the CDR3 is TGTGCCATCGCCCCGGGACAGGCCTACGAGCAGTACTTC. Its protein product is CAIAPGQAYEQYF.

The rearrangement uses TRBV2 and TRBJ1-4, with D possibly TRBD1 on 5 matching bases. The CDR3 is made up of 13 amino acids. V was trimmed by 10 bases and J by 5 bases, leaving 14 bases between them. Germline V gene lookup returns CDR1 SNHLY and CDR2 FYNNEI. Here the CDR3 reads CATGGIGNEKLFF. The CDR3 DNA reads TGTGCCACCGGGGGAATCGGGAATGAAAAACTGTTTTTT.

The rearrangement joins TRBV3-1 to TRBJ1-2; perhaps TRBD1 as D (6 bases). This CDR3 has 15 residues. Germline V CDR1 and CDR2: LGHDT, YNNKEL (reference sequence). Trimming removed 1 base from V and 6 bases from J, with 15 bases in between. The CDR3 DNA follows: TGTGCCAGCAGCCAAGGAAAGACAGGAGCTCATGGCTACACCTTC. This encodes CASSQGKTGAHGYTF.

DNA for the CDR3: TGTGCCAGCAGCGTACGGGGTGACACAGATACGCAGTATTTT. It is translated as CASSVRGDTDTQYF. The chain uses TRBV9 and TRBJ2-3, with D tentatively TRBD2 (5 bases). Germline loops: CDR1 SGDLS, CDR2 YYNGEE. This CDR3 region has 14 residues. Between the trimmed V and J ends, which lost 1 base and 2 bases, there was a span of 8 bases.

V usage is TRBV4-2 and J usage is TRBJ2-3; D is undetermined. CDR1 is LGHNA and CDR2 is YNFKEQ in the germline V gene. V dropped 0 bases and J dropped 0 bases, with 4 bases sitting between them. The CDR3 length is 14 residues. In DNA form, the CDR3 reads TGTGCCAGCAGCCAAGACTATAGCACAGATACGCAGTATTTT. Translating it yields CASSQDYSTDTQYF.

This clonotype came up a few times. Here the CDR3 reads CASSPEPRTGTQYF. The CDR3 nucleotides read TGTGCCAGCAGCCCAGAACCTAGGACTGGTACGCAGTATTTT. The chain uses TRBV9 and TRBJ2-3; a weak D match, TRBD2 (5 bases). From germline, CDR1 is SGDLS and CDR2 YYNGEE. The germline V and J ends were trimmed by 4 bases and 8 bases, with 17 bases remaining between them. The CDR3 runs to 14 residues.

There are many counts of this clonotype. V usage is TRBV7-3 and J usage is TRBJ2-3; D is uncertain. Germline CDR1 SGHTA, CDR2 FQGTGA. This CDR3 has 15 residues. V was cut by 0 bases and J by 2 bases, with 9 bases left in between. The CDR3 DNA reads TGTGCCAGCAGCTTAACTGGGCAGACCACAGATACGCAGTATTTT. Its translation: CASSLTGQTTDTQYF.

This clonotype was seen repeatedly, ten times or more. J is TRBJ1-2 and V is TRBV6-5; D unresolved. CDR3 length equals 14 residues. V lost 8 bases and J lost 4, with 17 bases in between. Germline CDR1 is MNHEY and CDR2 is SVGAGI. CDR3 nucleotides: TGTGCCAGCGGATCGTCATTAAGTTTCTATGGCTACACCTTC. Protein sequence: CASGSSLSFYGYTF.

There are many counts of this clonotype. This chain connects TRBV7-2 to TRBJ1-2; TRBD1 agrees at 8 bases. Trimming cost V 3 bases and J 1 base; bases outside gene matches: 7. CDR1 and CDR2 (germline): SGHTA, FQGNSA. The CDR3 is 16 residues long. CDR3 sequence reads: CASSFDRGTHNYGYTF. CDR3 DNA sequence: TGTGCCAGCAGCTTTGACAGGGGCACGCATAACTATGGCTACACCTTC.

The J gene is TRBJ1-2, the V gene TRBV6-6; D remains ambiguous. The CDR3 has 12 amino acids. The V gene lost 2 bases and the J gene lost 8 bases, with 9 bases spanning the gap. Germline V gene sequence: CDR1 MNHNY, CDR2 SVGAGI (reference sequence). The CDR3 sequence: CASSYQSDGYTF. CDR3 bases: TGTGCCAGCAGTTACCAGTCTGACGGCTACACCTTC.

This clonotype has ten or more counts. The chain has TRBV18 and TRBJ2-7; D may be TRBD1 (6 bases). V dropped 2 bases and J dropped 4 bases, with 9 bases sitting between them. The CDR3 spans 13 residues. Germline lookup yields CDR1 KGHSH and CDR2 LQKENI. The CDR3 DNA reads TGTGCCAGCTCACCAGGGGGCGGGTACGAGCAGTACTTC. It yields the protein CASSPGGGYEQYF.

This chain uses TRBV7-2 with TRBJ1-4; no reliable D call. The CDR3 extends over 15 amino acids. Trimming cost V 3 bases and J 5 bases, with 13 bases left between them. Germline-derived CDR1 and CDR2 are SGHTA and FQGNSA. The CDR3 here is CASSLNGNRNEKLFF. CDR3 bases: TGTGCCAGCAGCTTGAATGGGAATCGAAATGAAAAACTGTTTTTT. Filled out from reference TRBV7-2 and TRBJ1-4, the complete variable domain reads GAGVSQSPSNKVTEKGKDVELRCDPISGHTALYWYRQSLGQGLEFLIYFQGNSAPDKSGLPSDRFSAERTGGSVSTLTIQRTQQEDSAVYLCASSLNGNRNEKLFFGSGTQLSVL.

The V gene is TRBV20-1, the J gene TRBJ2-7; TRBD1 matches 8 bases. Germline CDR1 DFQATT, CDR2 SNEGSKA (reference sequence). Unmatched junction bases numbered 4, after V lost 4 bases and J lost 5 bases. This CDR3 is built from 12 residues. The CDR3 DNA follows: TGCAGTGCTATATCGACAGGGGACGAGCAGTACTTC. This codes for CSAISTGDEQYF.